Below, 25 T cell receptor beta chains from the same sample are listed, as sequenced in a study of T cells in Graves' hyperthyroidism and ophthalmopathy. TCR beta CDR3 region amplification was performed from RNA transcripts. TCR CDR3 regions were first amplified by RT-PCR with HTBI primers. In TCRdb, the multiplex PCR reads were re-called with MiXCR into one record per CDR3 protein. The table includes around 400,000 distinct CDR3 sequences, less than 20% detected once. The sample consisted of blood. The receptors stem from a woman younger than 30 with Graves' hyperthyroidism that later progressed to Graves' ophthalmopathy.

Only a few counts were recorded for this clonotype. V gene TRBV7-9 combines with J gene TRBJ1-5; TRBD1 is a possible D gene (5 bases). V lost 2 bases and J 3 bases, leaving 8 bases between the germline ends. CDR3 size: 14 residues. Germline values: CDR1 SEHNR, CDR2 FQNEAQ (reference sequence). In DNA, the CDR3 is TGTGCCAGCAGCTTAATGGGGGTCAATCAGCCCCAGCATTTT. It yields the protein CASSLMGVNQPQHF.

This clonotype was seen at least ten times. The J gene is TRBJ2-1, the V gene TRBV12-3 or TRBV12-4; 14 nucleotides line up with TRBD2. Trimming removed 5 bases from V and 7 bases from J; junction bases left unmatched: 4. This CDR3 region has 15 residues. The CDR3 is CASSRTSGRSNEQFF. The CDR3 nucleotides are TGTGCCAGCAGTCGGACTAGCGGGAGGAGTAATGAGCAGTTCTTC.

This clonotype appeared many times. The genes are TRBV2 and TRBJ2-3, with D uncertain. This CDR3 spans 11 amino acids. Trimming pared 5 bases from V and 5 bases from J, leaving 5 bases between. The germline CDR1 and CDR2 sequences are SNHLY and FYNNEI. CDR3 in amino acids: CASSIRDTQYF. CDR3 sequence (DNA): TGTGCCAGCAGTATAAGAGATACGCAGTATTTT.

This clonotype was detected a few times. The CDR3 DNA is TGCGCCAGCAGCCAAGTTCTTTCTGGGGCCTACGAGCAGTACTTC. This codes for CASSQVLSGAYEQYF. V is TRBV4-1 and J is TRBJ2-7; D is unclear. This CDR3 is 15 amino acids long. V was trimmed by 1 base and J by 2 bases, leaving 12 bases between them. CDR1 MGHRA and CDR2 YSYEKL come from the germline V gene.

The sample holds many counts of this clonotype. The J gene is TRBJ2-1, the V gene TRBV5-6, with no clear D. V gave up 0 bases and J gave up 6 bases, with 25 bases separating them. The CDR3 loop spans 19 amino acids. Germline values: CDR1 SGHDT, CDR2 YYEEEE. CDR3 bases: TGTGCCAGCAGCTTGGGGGTCAGCTCCTTGGTCCAACCCCGCAATGAGCAGTTCTTC. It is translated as CASSLGVSSLVQPRNEQFF.

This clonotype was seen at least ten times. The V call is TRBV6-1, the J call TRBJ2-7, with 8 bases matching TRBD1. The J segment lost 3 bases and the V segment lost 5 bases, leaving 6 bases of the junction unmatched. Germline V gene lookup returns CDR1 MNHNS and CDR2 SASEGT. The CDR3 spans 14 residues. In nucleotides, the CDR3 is TGTGCCAGCAGTCCCCGGACAGGGAACTACGAGCAGTACTTC. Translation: CASSPRTGNYEQYF.

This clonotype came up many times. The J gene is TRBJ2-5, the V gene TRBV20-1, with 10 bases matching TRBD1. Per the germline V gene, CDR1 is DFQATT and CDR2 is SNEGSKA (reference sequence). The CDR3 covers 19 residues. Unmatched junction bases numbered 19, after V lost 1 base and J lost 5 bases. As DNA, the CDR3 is TGCAGTGCTAGAGCCCGAGGAGGGACAGGGGCTCCGATCTGGGAGACCCAGTACTTC. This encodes CSARARGGTGAPIWETQYF.

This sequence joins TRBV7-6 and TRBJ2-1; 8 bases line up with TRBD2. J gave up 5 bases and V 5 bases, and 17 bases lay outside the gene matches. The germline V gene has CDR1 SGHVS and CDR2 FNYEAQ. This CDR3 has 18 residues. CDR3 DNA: TGTGCCAGCAGCCCTAGGCTATGGACTAGCCTGGGGAACAATGAGCAGTTCTTC. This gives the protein CASSPRLWTSLGNNEQFF.

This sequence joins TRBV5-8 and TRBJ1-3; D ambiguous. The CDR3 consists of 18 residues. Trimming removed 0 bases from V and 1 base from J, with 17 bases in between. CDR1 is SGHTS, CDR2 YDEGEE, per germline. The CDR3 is CASSLDGRSPGSGNTIYF. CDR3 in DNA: TGTGCCAGCAGCTTGGACGGTAGGAGTCCGGGGTCTGGAAACACCATATATTTT.

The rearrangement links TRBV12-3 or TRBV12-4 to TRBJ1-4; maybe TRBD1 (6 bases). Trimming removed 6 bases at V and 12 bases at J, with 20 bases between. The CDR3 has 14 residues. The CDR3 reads CASRPLGQMEELFF. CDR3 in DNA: TGTGCCAGCAGACCGCTTGGACAGATGGAAGAACTGTTTTTT.

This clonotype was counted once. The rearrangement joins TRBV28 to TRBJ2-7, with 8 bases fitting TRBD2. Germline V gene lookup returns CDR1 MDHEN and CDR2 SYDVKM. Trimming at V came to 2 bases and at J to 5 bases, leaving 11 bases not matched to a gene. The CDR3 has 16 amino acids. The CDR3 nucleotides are TGTGCCAGCAGTTTAAGGTGGGCGGGAGGTGCCCACGAGCAGTACTTC. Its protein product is CASSLRWAGGAHEQYF. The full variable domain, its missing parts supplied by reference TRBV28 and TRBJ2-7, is DVKVTQSSRYLVKRTGEKVFLECVQDMDHENMFWYRQDPGLGLRLIYFSYDVKMKEKGDIPEGYSVSREKKERFSLILESASTNQTSMYLCASSLRWAGGAHEQYFGPGTRLTVT.

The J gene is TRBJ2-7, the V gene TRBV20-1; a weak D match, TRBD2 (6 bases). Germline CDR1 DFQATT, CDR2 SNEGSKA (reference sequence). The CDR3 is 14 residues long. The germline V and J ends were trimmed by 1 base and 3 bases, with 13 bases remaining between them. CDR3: CSARVGADYYEQYF. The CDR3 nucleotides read TGCAGTGCTAGAGTAGGGGCGGACTACTACGAGCAGTACTTC.

The CDR3 here is CASSPGGEPGYEQYF. In DNA, the CDR3 is TGTGCCAGCAGTCCCGGGGGGGAACCAGGCTACGAGCAGTACTTC. The V and J genes are TRBV28 and TRBJ2-7; 8 nucleotides align to TRBD2. This CDR3 is 15 amino acids long. V gave up 5 bases and J gave up 3 bases; unmatched junction bases: 9. CDR1 and CDR2 from the germline V gene are MDHEN and SYDVKM.

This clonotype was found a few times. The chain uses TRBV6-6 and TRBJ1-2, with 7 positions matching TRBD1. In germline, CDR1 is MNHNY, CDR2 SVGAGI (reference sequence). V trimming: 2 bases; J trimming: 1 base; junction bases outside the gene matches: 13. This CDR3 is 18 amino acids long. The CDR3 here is CASSYLWNVQGGNYGYTF. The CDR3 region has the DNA TGTGCCAGCAGTTACCTATGGAATGTTCAGGGGGGTAACTATGGCTACACCTTC.

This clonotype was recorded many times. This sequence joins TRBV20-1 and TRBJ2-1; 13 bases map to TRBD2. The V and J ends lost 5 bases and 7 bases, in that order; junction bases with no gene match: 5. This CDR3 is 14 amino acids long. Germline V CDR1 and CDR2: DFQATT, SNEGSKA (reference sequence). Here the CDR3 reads CSAGLAGDRNEQFF. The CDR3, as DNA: TGCAGTGCTGGACTAGCGGGAGATCGGAATGAGCAGTTCTTC.

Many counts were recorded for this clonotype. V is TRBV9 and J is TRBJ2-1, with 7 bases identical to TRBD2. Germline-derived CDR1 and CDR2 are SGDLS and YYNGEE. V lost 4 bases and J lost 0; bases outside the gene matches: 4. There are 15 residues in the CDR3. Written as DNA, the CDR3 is TGTGCCAGCAGCCCGCGGGGGACCTCCTACAATGAGCAGTTCTTC. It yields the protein CASSPRGTSYNEQFF.

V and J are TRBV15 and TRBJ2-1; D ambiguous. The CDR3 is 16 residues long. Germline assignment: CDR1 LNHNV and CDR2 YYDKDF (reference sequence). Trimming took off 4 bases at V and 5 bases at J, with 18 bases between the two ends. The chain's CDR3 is CATSNEASGINNEQFF. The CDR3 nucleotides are TGTGCCACCAGCAATGAGGCCTCAGGTATAAACAATGAGCAGTTCTTC.

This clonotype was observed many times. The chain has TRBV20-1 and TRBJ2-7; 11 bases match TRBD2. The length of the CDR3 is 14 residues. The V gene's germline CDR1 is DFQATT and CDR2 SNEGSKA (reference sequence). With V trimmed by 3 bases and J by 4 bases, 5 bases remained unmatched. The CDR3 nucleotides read TGCAGTGCTAGCGTGACTAGCGGGGCTTACGAGCAGTACTTC. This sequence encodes CSASVTSGAYEQYF.

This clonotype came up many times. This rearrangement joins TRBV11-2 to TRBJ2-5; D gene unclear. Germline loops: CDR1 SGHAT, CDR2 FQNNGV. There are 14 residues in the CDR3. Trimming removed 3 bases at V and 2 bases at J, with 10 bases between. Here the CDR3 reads CASSFSGYQETQYF. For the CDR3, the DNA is TGTGCCAGCAGCTTTAGTGGCTATCAAGAGACCCAGTACTTC.

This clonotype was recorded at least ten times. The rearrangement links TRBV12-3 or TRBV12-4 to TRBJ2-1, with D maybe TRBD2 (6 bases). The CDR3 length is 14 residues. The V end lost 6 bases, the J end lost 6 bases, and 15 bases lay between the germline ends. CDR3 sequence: CASSPVNSGNEQFF. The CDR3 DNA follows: TGTGCCAGCAGCCCCGTCAATAGCGGCAATGAGCAGTTCTTC.

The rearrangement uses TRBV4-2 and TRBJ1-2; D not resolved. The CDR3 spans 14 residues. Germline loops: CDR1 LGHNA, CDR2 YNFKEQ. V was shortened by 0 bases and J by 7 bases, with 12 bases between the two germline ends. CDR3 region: CASSQEGPVGGYTF. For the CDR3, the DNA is TGTGCCAGCAGCCAAGAAGGACCCGTCGGTGGCTACACCTTC.

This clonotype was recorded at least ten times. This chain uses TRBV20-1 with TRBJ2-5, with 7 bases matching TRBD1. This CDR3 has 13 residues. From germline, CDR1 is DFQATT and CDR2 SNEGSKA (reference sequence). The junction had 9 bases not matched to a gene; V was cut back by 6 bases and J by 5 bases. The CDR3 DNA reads TGCAGTGCGCTCCGTGAGGGACAGGAGACCCAGTACTTC. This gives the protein CSALREGQETQYF.

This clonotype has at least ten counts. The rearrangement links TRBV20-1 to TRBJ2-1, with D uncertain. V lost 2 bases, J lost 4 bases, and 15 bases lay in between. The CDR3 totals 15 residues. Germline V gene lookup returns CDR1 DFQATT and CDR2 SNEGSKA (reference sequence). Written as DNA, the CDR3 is TGCAGTGCTAGACGACTCCCGGGCCTATACAATGAGCAGTTCTTC. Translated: CSARRLPGLYNEQFF.

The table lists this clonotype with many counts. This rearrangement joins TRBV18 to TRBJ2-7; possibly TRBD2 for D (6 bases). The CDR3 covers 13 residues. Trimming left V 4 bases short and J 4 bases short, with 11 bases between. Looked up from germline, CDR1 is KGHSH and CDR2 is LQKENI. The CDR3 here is CASSRDSPYEQYF. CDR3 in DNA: TGTGCCAGCTCACGGGACTCTCCATACGAGCAGTACTTC. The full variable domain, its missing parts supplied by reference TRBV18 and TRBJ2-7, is NAGVMQNPRHLVRRRGQEARLRCSPMKGHSHVYWYRQLPEEGLKFMVYLQKENIIDESGMPKERFSAEFPKEGPSILRIQQVVRGDSAAYFCASSRDSPYEQYFGPGTRLTVT.

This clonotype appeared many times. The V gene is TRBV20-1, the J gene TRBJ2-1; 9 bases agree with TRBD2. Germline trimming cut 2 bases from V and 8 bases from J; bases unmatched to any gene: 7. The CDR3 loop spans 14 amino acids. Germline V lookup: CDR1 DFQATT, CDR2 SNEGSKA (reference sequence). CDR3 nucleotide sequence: TGCAGTGCTAGACGGGGACTAGCAGGCCATGAGCAGTTCTTC. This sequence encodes CSARRGLAGHEQFF.